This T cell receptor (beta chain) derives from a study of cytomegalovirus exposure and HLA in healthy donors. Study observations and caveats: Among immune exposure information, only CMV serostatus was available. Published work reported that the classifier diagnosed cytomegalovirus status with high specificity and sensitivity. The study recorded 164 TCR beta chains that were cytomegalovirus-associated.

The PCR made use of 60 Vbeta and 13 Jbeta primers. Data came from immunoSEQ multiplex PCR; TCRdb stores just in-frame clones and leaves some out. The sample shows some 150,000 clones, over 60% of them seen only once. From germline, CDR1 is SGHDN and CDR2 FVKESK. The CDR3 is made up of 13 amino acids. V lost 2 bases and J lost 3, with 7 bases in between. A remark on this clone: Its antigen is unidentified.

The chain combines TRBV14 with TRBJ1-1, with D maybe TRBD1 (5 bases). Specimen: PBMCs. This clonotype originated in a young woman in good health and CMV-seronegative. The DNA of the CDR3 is TGTGCCAGCAGCCAAACGGGGGACACTGAAGCTTTCTTT. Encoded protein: CASSQTGDTEAFF.